One and the same sample provided the 24 T cell receptor beta chains below, sequenced in a study of blood T cell repertoires in COVID-19. The method was immunoSEQ multiplex PCR; TCRdb's version includes in-frame clones alone and lacks a portion of them. The sample consists of some 530,000 clones, roughly nine tenths of them appearing once. Sequenced input: PBMCs or T cells enriched from blood (not recorded which). The receptors derive from a woman aged 60-75 years who had recovered from COVID-19.

This clone was observed a few times. This chain links TRBV3-1 (or the pseudogene TRBV3-2) with TRBJ1-4; no reliable D call. Germline CDR1 and CDR2: LGHDT and YNNKEL (reference sequence). The ends were cut back, 2 bases at V and 0 bases at J, with 7 bases in the middle. The CDR3 spans 15 residues. The CDR3 DNA is TGTGCCAGCAGCCAATTGGCTGCAACTAATGAAAAACTGTTTTTT. As protein: CASSQLAATNEKLFF.

The gene calls are TRBV25-1 and TRBJ1-5, with D unclear. The CDR3 is made up of 14 amino acids. Trimming pared 2 bases from V and 5 bases from J, leaving 10 bases between. Germline assignment: CDR1 MGHDK and CDR2 SYGVNS. CDR3 protein: CASSEEEGYQPQHF. Written as DNA, the CDR3 is TGTGCCAGCAGTGAAGAGGAAGGCTATCAGCCCCAGCATTTT.

The chain couples TRBV7-6 to TRBJ1-3, with D uncertain. Germline loops: CDR1 SGHVS, CDR2 FNYEAQ. The ends were cut back, 3 bases at V and 0 bases at J, with 12 bases in the middle. The CDR3 is made up of 16 amino acids. CDR3 amino acids: CASSFSELSSGNTIYF. The DNA of the CDR3 is TGTGCCAGCAGCTTTTCGGAGCTGAGCTCTGGAAACACCATATATTTT.

This clone was seen only once. CDR3 DNA: TGTGCCAGCTCCCTCAGCTACGCGGTTACTCGAGCTTTCTTT. Protein sequence: CASSLSYAVTRAFF. The chain employs TRBV28 and TRBJ1-1; D gene uncertain. The ends were cut back, 8 bases at V and 10 bases at J, with 23 bases in the middle. CDR1 is MDHEN, CDR2 SYDVKM, per germline. The CDR3 spans 14 residues.

The V call is TRBV24-1, the J call TRBJ2-7, with unresolved D. Germline assignment: CDR1 KGHDR and CDR2 SFDVKD. Trimming shortened V by 0 bases and J by 3 bases, and 8 bases separated the two germline ends. The CDR3 sequence is 14 residues long. Here the CDR3 DNA reads TGTGCCACCAGTGATTTGCAAGGCGGCTACGAGCAGTACTTC. Amino acid sequence: CATSDLQGGYEQYF.

The rearrangement uses TRBV6-6 and TRBJ2-3; the D gene is possibly TRBD1 (6 bases). Germline CDR1 and CDR2: MNHNY and SVGAGI (reference sequence). This CDR3 contains 16 residues. V lost 6 bases and J lost 5, with 21 bases in between. CDR3: CASSPRVVQGKDTQYF. The CDR3 DNA reads TGTGCCAGCAGCCCCCGGGTAGTACAGGGAAAAGATACGCAGTATTTT.

The rearrangement uses TRBV12-3 or TRBV12-4 and TRBJ2-7; possible D gene TRBD2, 5 bases. The CDR3 is 13 residues long. Trimming shortened V by 4 bases and J by 6 bases, and 13 bases separated the two germline ends. The CDR3 nucleotides read TGTGCCAGCAGTTCCTCACTAGTCTCCGAGCAGTACGTC. Protein sequence: CASSSSLVSEQYV.

This chain joins TRBV2 and TRBJ1-4; the D is unclear. Germline loops: CDR1 SNHLY, CDR2 FYNNEI. V dropped 7 bases and J dropped 4 bases, with 10 bases sitting between them. The CDR3 has 13 amino acids. In DNA, the CDR3 is TGTGCCAGCAACAGAGGGAATAATGAAAAACTGTTTTTT. Translation gives CASNRGNNEKLFF.

This chain connects TRBV19 to TRBJ1-2; 8 nucleotides line up with TRBD1. Per germline, CDR1 LNHDA and CDR2 SQIVND (reference sequence). The CDR3 has 14 residues. V trimming: 6 bases; J trimming: 4 bases; junction bases outside the gene matches: 7. DNA for the CDR3: TGTGCCAGTAGCCCCGTTGACAGGGGCTATGGCTACACCTTC. Residues: CASSPVDRGYGYTF. Full variable domain (remainder filled in from reference TRBV19 and TRBJ1-2): DGGITQSPKYLFRKEGQNVTLSCEQNLNHDAMYWYRQDPGQGLRLIYYSQIVNDFQKGDIAEGYSVSREKKESFPLTVTSAQKNPTAFYLCASSPVDRGYGYTFGSGTRLTVV.

This rearrangement joins TRBV11-2 to TRBJ2-3; 10 bases align to TRBD2. The CDR3 sequence is 17 residues long. The V and J ends lost 1 base and 1 base, in that order; junction bases with no gene match: 5. Germline assignment: CDR1 SGHAT and CDR2 FQNNGV. CDR3: CASSLVPLAGGTDTQYF. As DNA, the CDR3 is TGTGCCAGCAGCTTAGTCCCTCTAGCGGGGGGCACAGATACGCAGTATTTT.

This sequence joins TRBV4-1 and TRBJ1-1; no clear D gene. Trimming pared 4 bases from V and 4 bases from J, leaving 10 bases between. The CDR3 is made up of 13 amino acids. Germline V lookup: CDR1 MGHRA, CDR2 YSYEKL. CDR3 DNA sequence: TGCGCCAGCAGCCCACTGGAGGGCACTGAAGCTTTCTTT. This codes for CASSPLEGTEAFF.

This clone was seen only once. This chain joins TRBV7-2 and TRBJ2-3; 8 bases fit TRBD2. CDR3 length: 18 amino acids. The junction had 16 bases not matched to a gene; V was cut back by 5 bases and J by 3 bases. From germline, CDR1 is SGHTA and CDR2 FQGNSA. CDR3 nucleotides: TGTGCCAGCAGCCTTACCTCCCCGTTGGTAGCGGGAACAGATACGCAGTATTTT. It encodes CASSLTSPLVAGTDTQYF.

The chain couples TRBV6-2 or TRBV6-3 to TRBJ2-3; 13 nucleotides line up with TRBD2. CDR3 length: 16 residues. The V gene's germline CDR1 is MNHEY and CDR2 SVGEGT. The J segment lost 0 bases and the V segment lost 5 bases, leaving 2 bases of the junction unmatched. The DNA of the CDR3 is TGTGCCAGCAGTCAACTAGCGGGGGGGAGCACAGATACGCAGTATTTT. Amino acid sequence: CASSQLAGGSTDTQYF.

This clone was counted a few times. V is TRBV6-5 and J is TRBJ2-3; TRBD1 aligns across 10 bases. Germline lookup yields CDR1 MNHEY and CDR2 SVGAGI. V shed 7 bases, J shed 5 bases, and the junction held 6 bases outside the gene matches. The CDR3 totals 14 residues. The CDR3 DNA reads as TGTGCCAGCAACGACAGGGGGCAGGGAGATACGCAGTATTTT. This sequence encodes CASNDRGQGDTQYF.

The chain uses TRBV18 and TRBJ2-3; 9 bases align to TRBD2. The junction had 13 bases not matched to a gene; V was cut back by 3 bases and J by 0 bases. This CDR3 spans 19 amino acids. Germline V gene sequence: CDR1 KGHSH, CDR2 LQKENI. CDR3 coding DNA: TGTGCCAGCTCACCCTTCCAGAAGCGGGGGGTCCAAAGCACAGATACGCAGTATTTT. It codes for CASSPFQKRGVQSTDTQYF.

This chain connects TRBV5-1 to TRBJ1-4; tentatively, D is TRBD1 (5 bases). The CDR3 is 15 amino acids. CDR1 is SGHRS and CDR2 is YFSETQ in the germline V gene. V shed 1 base and J shed 6 bases, with 13 bases lying between them. The CDR3 here is CASSLRAGADEKLFF. CDR3 coding DNA: TGCGCCAGCAGCTTGAGGGCTGGGGCCGATGAAAAACTGTTTTTT. Together with reference TRBV5-1 and TRBJ1-4, the CDR3 gives the full variable domain: KAGVTQTPRYLIKTRGQQVTLSCSPISGHRSVSWYQQTPGQGLQFLFEYFSETQRNKGNFPGRFSGRQFSNSRSEMNVSTLELGDSALYLCASSLRAGADEKLFFGSGTQLSVL.

This chain connects TRBV11-2 to TRBJ2-1; 9 bases line up with TRBD2. Germline trimming cut 1 base from V and 2 bases from J; bases unmatched to any gene: 0. The CDR3 contains 15 residues. Germline V gives CDR1 SGHAT, CDR2 FQNNGV. The CDR3 is CASSLVAGAYNEQFF. The CDR3 coding sequence is TGTGCCAGCAGCTTAGTAGCGGGGGCCTACAATGAGCAGTTCTTC.

The V call is TRBV4-1, the J call TRBJ1-2, with D possibly being TRBD1 (6 bases). The CDR3 runs 13 residues. The germline V gene has CDR1 MGHRA and CDR2 YSYEKL. The V end was cut by 1 base, the J end by 9 bases, with 12 bases between. CDR3 sequence: CASSQGGHGSYTF. The CDR3 region has the DNA TGCGCCAGCAGCCAAGGGGGACACGGAAGCTACACCTTC.

This sequence joins TRBV15 and TRBJ2-3; unclear D gene. Germline values: CDR1 LNHNV, CDR2 YYDKDF (reference sequence). Trimming removed 9 bases from V and 4 bases from J, with 17 bases in between. The CDR3 is made up of 14 amino acids. CDR3 nucleotide sequence: TGTGCCACGATGAACCCGGGTGGGTCAGATACGCAGTATTTT. Residues: CATMNPGGSDTQYF.

CDR3 in DNA: TGTGCCAGCTCATCCGGGACAGGGAACTACAATGAGCAGTTCTTC. This sequence encodes CASSSGTGNYNEQFF. J is TRBJ2-1 and V is TRBV18, with 9 nucleotides matching TRBD1. The CDR3 contains 15 residues. Germline trimming cut 5 bases from V and 3 bases from J; bases unmatched to any gene: 5. CDR1 KGHSH and CDR2 LQKENI come from the germline V gene. The variable domain in full, with the rest retrieved from reference TRBV18 and TRBJ2-1, is NAGVMQNPRHLVRRRGQEARLRCSPMKGHSHVYWYRQLPEEGLKFMVYLQKENIIDESGMPKERFSAEFPKEGPSILRIQQVVRGDSAAYFCASSSGTGNYNEQFFGPGTRLTVL.

This clone was recorded once. This specimen includes other DNA sequences encoding the same CDR3. This rearrangement joins TRBV29-1 to TRBJ1-5, with 9 nucleotides matching TRBD1. The CDR3 is made up of 13 amino acids. CDR1 and CDR2 from the germline V gene are SQVTM and ANQGSEA. With V trimmed by 6 bases and J by 1 base, 1 base remained unmatched. The DNA of the CDR3 is TGCAGCGTAGGACAGGGGAGCAATCAGCCCCAGCATTTT. This sequence encodes CSVGQGSNQPQHF.

In DNA form, the CDR3 reads TGTGCCAGCAGCCCGGACAGTTCGAACACCGGGGAGCTGTTTTTT. It encodes CASSPDSSNTGELFF. The chain uses TRBV9 and TRBJ2-2, with D perhaps TRBD1 (6 bases). Trimming stripped 4 bases from V and 0 bases from J, with 10 bases between. The germline gives CDR1 SGDLS, CDR2 YYNGEE. The CDR3 contains 15 residues.

This sequence joins TRBV7-2 and TRBJ1-1, with 8 positions matching TRBD1. The CDR3 is made up of 13 amino acids. The germline CDR1 and CDR2 sequences are SGHTA and FQGNSA. The V segment lost 5 bases and the J segment 5 bases; nucleotides outside the gene matches: 4. CDR3 loop: CASSGQGVTEAFF. CDR3 sequence (DNA): TGTGCCAGCAGCGGACAGGGTGTAACTGAAGCTTTCTTT.

This clone was recorded once. The chain uses TRBV7-2 and TRBJ2-3; tentatively, D is TRBD2 (6 bases). The ends were cut back, 7 bases at V and 2 bases at J, with 16 bases in the middle. Germline values: CDR1 SGHTA, CDR2 FQGNSA. The CDR3 is made up of 15 amino acids. CDR3 coding DNA: TGTGCCAGCACCCTTAGCGGCCACGACACAGATACGCAGTATTTT. It yields the protein CASTLSGHDTDTQYF.